This T cell receptor beta chain was identified during a study of T cell changes during pregnancy in multiple sclerosis. The CDR3 consists of 14 residues. V shed 5 bases and J shed 7 bases, with 16 bases lying between them. Per germline, CDR1 LNHNV and CDR2 YYDKDF (reference sequence). Sequencing used immunoSEQ multiplex PCR; TCRdb keeps in-frame clones, though not all of them. The sample yields around 50,000 clones, about nine tenths seen once. The clonotype was recovered from a female donor in good health, enrolled as a control in a pregnancy study. The rearrangement uses TRBV15 and TRBJ2-3, with D possibly TRBD1 on 6 matching bases. The sample here was CD4+ T cells from peripheral blood mononuclear cells, taken after pregnancy. CDR3 bases: TGTGCCACCAGCGCTGACCGGACAGCAAATACGCAGTATTTT. Translated, it gives CATSADRTANTQYF.